These 20 T cell receptor beta chains came from one sample sequenced in a study of T cell changes during pregnancy in multiple sclerosis. The protocol was immunoSEQ multiplex PCR, while the TCRdb copy is restricted to in-frame clones and leaves out a portion. The sample contains about 38,000 clones, roughly 90% of which appear only once. The source material was CD4+ T cells from peripheral blood mononuclear cells, sampled in the second trimester of pregnancy. These receptors were taken from a female donor with multiple sclerosis, enrolled in a pregnancy study.

The J gene is TRBJ2-4, the V gene TRBV5-4; D possibly corresponds to TRBD1 (5 bases). Germline CDR1 and CDR2: SGHNT and YYREEE (reference sequence). The CDR3 is 15 residues long. Trimming removed 4 bases at V and 5 bases at J, with 16 bases between. The CDR3 loop reads CASSRATEPQNIQYF. The CDR3 DNA reads as TGTGCCAGCAGCCGGGCGACAGAGCCTCAAAACATTCAGTACTTC.

This rearrangement joins TRBV7-9 to TRBJ2-5; 10 bases match TRBD2. This CDR3 region has 16 residues. CDR1 and CDR2 (germline): SEHNR, FQNEAQ (reference sequence). The V gene end was trimmed by 6 bases and the J gene end by 0 bases; junction bases not matched to a gene: 7. This CDR3 is CASRSGLADHQETQYF. The CDR3 nucleotides are TGTGCCAGCAGATCAGGACTAGCGGATCACCAAGAGACCCAGTACTTC.

The chain has TRBV27 and TRBJ2-1; 8 positions match TRBD2. Germline lookup yields CDR1 MNHEY and CDR2 SMNVEV (reference sequence). Trimming cost V 6 bases and J 0 bases; bases outside gene matches: 10. The CDR3 runs 17 residues. CDR3 protein: CASRTWELAASYNEQFF. The DNA for the CDR3 is TGTGCCAGCAGAACCTGGGAACTAGCGGCCTCCTACAATGAGCAGTTCTTC.

This clone has more than one count but fewer than ten. This chain joins TRBV19 and TRBJ1-2; D may be TRBD1 (6 bases). This CDR3 comprises 13 residues. CDR1 is LNHDA and CDR2 is SQIVND in the germline V gene (reference sequence). V dropped 7 bases and J dropped 4 bases, with 13 bases sitting between them. The CDR3 here is CASTLDRVYGYTF. CDR3 nucleotides: TGTGCCAGTACCCTGGACAGAGTCTATGGCTACACCTTC. The entire variable domain, with the rest obtained from reference TRBV19 and TRBJ1-2, is as follows: DGGITQSPKYLFRKEGQNVTLSCEQNLNHDAMYWYRQDPGQGLRLIYYSQIVNDFQKGDIAEGYSVSREKKESFPLTVTSAQKNPTAFYLCASTLDRVYGYTFGSGTRLTVV.

The rearrangement uses TRBV30 and TRBJ1-5, with unresolved D. CDR1 and CDR2 (germline): GTSNPN, SVGIG (reference sequence). V was pared by 2 bases and J by 0 bases, with 8 bases between. CDR3 length: 14 amino acids. The CDR3, as DNA: TGTGCCTGGAGTAGCGCCGATAGCAATCAGCCCCAGCATTTT. Protein sequence: CAWSSADSNQPQHF.

The chain is built from TRBV5-6 and TRBJ1-4; 7 bases align to TRBD1. Germline assignment: CDR1 SGHDT and CDR2 YYEEEE. The CDR3 runs 14 residues. With V trimmed by 4 bases and J by 8 bases, 8 bases remained unmatched. CDR3 region: CASSEGAESEKLFF. CDR3 in DNA: TGTGCCAGCAGCGAGGGGGCAGAGAGCGAAAAACTGTTTTTT.

The gene calls are TRBV5-1 and TRBJ2-2; the D is unclear. V lost 0 bases to trimming and J lost 8 bases, with 8 bases between them. Germline CDR1 and CDR2: SGHRS and YFSETQ. The CDR3 is 13 amino acids. CDR3 amino acids: CASSLAETGELFF. The DNA of the CDR3 is TGCGCCAGCAGCTTGGCCGAGACAGGGGAGCTGTTTTTT.

The V and J genes are TRBV5-1 and TRBJ1-4, with D unclear. Germline values: CDR1 SGHRS, CDR2 YFSETQ. CDR3 length: 12 residues. The germline V and J ends were trimmed by 5 bases and 5 bases, with 7 bases remaining between them. The CDR3 nucleotides are TGCGCCAGCAGATTTCAAAATGAAAAACTGTTTTTT. Protein sequence: CASRFQNEKLFF.

The V gene is TRBV29-1, the J gene TRBJ1-4; the D gene is possibly TRBD1 (6 bases). CDR1 is SQVTM, CDR2 ANQGSEA, per germline. Trimming took off 5 bases at V and 7 bases at J, with 17 bases between the two ends. The CDR3 loop spans 14 amino acids. CDR3 sequence: CSVSGTGMGEKLFF. The CDR3 DNA reads as TGCAGCGTTTCGGGAACAGGGATGGGTGAAAAACTGTTTTTT.

The chain couples TRBV13 to TRBJ2-7, with 8 positions matching TRBD2. V gave up 1 base and J gave up 8 bases; unmatched junction bases: 7. CDR1 is PRHDT, CDR2 FYEKMQ, per germline (reference sequence). The CDR3 runs to 14 residues. This CDR3 is CASSLDAGGNKQYF. DNA for the CDR3: TGTGCCAGCAGCTTAGATGCGGGAGGTAACAAGCAGTACTTC.

This chain joins TRBV5-4 and TRBJ2-1; the match to TRBD2 covers 12 bases. J gave up 5 bases and V 1 base, and 7 bases lay outside the gene matches. Germline V lookup: CDR1 SGHNT, CDR2 YYREEE (reference sequence). This CDR3 has 17 residues. The CDR3 protein is CASSLKMGLAGNNEQFF. In nucleotides, the CDR3 is TGTGCCAGCAGCTTGAAGATGGGACTAGCGGGTAACAATGAGCAGTTCTTC.

The chain employs TRBV19 and TRBJ1-4; 8 bases are a match to TRBD1. This CDR3 has 15 residues. Unmatched junction bases numbered 8, after V lost 3 bases and J lost 8 bases. Germline V gene sequence: CDR1 LNHDA, CDR2 SQIVND (reference sequence). DNA of the CDR3: TGTGCCAGTAGTATCGCGGGGACAGGTAACGAAAAACTGTTTTTT. Translated: CASSIAGTGNEKLFF.

The chain is built from TRBV5-4 and TRBJ2-3; 7 nucleotides agree with TRBD1. The trim removed 0 bases at V and 3 bases at J, leaving 10 bases unmatched. Per the germline V gene, CDR1 is SGHNT and CDR2 is YYREEE (reference sequence). This CDR3 contains 17 residues. CDR3 in DNA: TGTGCCAGCAGCTTGGCCGAGCGACAGGGTTCAACAGATACGCAGTATTTT. Residues: CASSLAERQGSTDTQYF.

The rearrangement uses TRBV28 and TRBJ2-5; 7 bases agree with TRBD2. Germline trimming cut 2 bases from V and 4 bases from J; bases unmatched to any gene: 4. Germline CDR1 and CDR2: MDHEN and SYDVKM. The CDR3 has 14 amino acids. CDR3 DNA: TGTGCCAGCAGTTTAGGACTAGGAAGAGAGACCCAGTACTTC. This sequence encodes CASSLGLGRETQYF.

This chain's CDR3 is CASSPSSTGTTTYEQYF. CDR3 in DNA: TGTGCCAGCAGTCCCAGCTCAACCGGGACTACTACCTACGAGCAGTACTTC. The genes are TRBV27 and TRBJ2-7, with 7 bases identical to TRBD2. The V segment lost 5 bases and the J segment 2 bases; nucleotides outside the gene matches: 15. Germline values: CDR1 MNHEY, CDR2 SMNVEV (reference sequence). This CDR3 is built from 17 residues.

J is TRBJ2-1 and V is TRBV2, with D possibly being TRBD2 (6 bases). This CDR3 region has 13 residues. Germline V CDR1 and CDR2: SNHLY, FYNNEI. Trimming left V 10 bases short and J 8 bases short, with 18 bases between. CDR3 coding DNA: TGTGCCACCACCCCGGGGGAGGTCCATGAGCAGTTCTTC. As protein: CATTPGEVHEQFF.

V and J are TRBV28 and TRBJ2-2; D call uncertain. The CDR3 has 15 amino acids. The V gene lost 8 bases and the J gene lost 0 bases, with 13 bases spanning the gap. Germline CDR1 reads MDHEN; CDR2 reads SYDVKM. CDR3 sequence reads: CASALSPANTGELFF. The DNA of the CDR3 is TGTGCCAGCGCCCTCTCTCCAGCGAACACCGGGGAGCTGTTTTTT.

The rearrangement uses TRBV27 and TRBJ2-1; a possible D gene is TRBD2 (6 bases). CDR1 is MNHEY, CDR2 SMNVEV, per germline (reference sequence). V was trimmed by 5 bases and J by 2 bases, leaving 19 bases between them. This CDR3 region has 17 residues. The CDR3 reads CASSVDRGSGTYNEQFF. In nucleotides, the CDR3 is TGTGCCAGCAGTGTGGACCGGGGTAGCGGAACCTACAATGAGCAGTTCTTC.

This clone was recorded once. The chain is built from TRBV5-1 and TRBJ1-2; D might be TRBD1 (6 bases). The CDR3 loop spans 13 amino acids. V lost 7 bases and J 3 bases, leaving 13 bases between the germline ends. Per germline, CDR1 SGHRS and CDR2 YFSETQ. The CDR3 sequence is CASSVTGYYGYTF. In DNA, the CDR3 is TGCGCCAGCTCCGTAACAGGGTACTATGGCTACACCTTC.

The chain recombines TRBV30 with TRBJ1-3, with D perhaps matching TRBD1 (6 bases). This CDR3 is 13 amino acids long. Trimming pared 1 base from V and 8 bases from J, leaving 12 bases between. CDR1 is GTSNPN and CDR2 is SVGIG in the germline V gene (reference sequence). The CDR3 loop is CAWSGQVGDTIYF. The CDR3 bases are TGTGCCTGGAGTGGACAGGTCGGGGACACCATATATTTT.